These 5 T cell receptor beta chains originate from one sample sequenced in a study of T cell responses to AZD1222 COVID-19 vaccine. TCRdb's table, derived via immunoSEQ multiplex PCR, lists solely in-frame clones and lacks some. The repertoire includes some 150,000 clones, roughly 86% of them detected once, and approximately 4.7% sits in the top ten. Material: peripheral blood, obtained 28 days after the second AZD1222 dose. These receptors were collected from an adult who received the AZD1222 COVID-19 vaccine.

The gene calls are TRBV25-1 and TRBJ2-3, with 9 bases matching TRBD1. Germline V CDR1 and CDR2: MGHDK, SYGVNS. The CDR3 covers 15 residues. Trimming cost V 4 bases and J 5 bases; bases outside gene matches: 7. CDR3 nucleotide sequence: TGTGCCAGCAGTGCCTACAGGGGGCCGGTAGATACGCAGTATTTT. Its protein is CASSAYRGPVDTQYF.

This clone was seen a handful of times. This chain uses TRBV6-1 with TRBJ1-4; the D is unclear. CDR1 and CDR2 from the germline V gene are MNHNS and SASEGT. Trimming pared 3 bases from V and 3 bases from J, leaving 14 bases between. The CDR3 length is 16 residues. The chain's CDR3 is CASSDPSGNPNEKLFF. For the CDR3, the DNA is TGTGCCAGCAGTGATCCGAGTGGGAACCCTAATGAAAAACTGTTTTTT.

CDR3 coding DNA: TGCGCCAGCAGTGAGGGCAGGGCGATCTCTGGGGCCAACGTCCTGACTTTC. Protein sequence: CASSEGRAISGANVLTF. The rearrangement joins TRBV10-1 to TRBJ2-6, with D possibly being TRBD1 (5 bases). V lost 2 bases and J lost 0, with 11 bases in between. CDR3 length: 17 amino acids. The V gene's germline CDR1 is WNHNN and CDR2 SYGVQD (reference sequence).

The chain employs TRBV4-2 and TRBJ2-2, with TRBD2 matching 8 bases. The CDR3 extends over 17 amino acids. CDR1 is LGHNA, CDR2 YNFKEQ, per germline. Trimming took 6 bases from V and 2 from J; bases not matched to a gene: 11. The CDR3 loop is CASSPQAGGDNTGELFF. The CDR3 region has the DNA TGTGCCAGCAGTCCCCAGGCGGGGGGCGACAACACCGGGGAGCTGTTTTTT.

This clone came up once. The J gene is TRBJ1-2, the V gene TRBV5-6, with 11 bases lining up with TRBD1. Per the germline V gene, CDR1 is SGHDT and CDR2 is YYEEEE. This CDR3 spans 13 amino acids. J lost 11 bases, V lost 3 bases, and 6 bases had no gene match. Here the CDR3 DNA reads TGTGCCAGCAGCTCGGGACAGGGGGTTAGGTACACCTTC. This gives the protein CASSSGQGVRYTF.